The next 28 T cell receptor beta chains were all read from a single sample in a study of OX40 agonist ivuxolimab in advanced cancers. Libraries were prepared by immunoSEQ multiplex PCR; TCRdb keeps only in-frame clonotypes and omits some of them. The table lists fewer than 85,000 clones, roughly 80% of them singletons. The source was CD4+ or CD8+ T cells sorted from blood, collected in a trial of the OX40 agonist ivuxolimab. These receptors were obtained from an adult with an advanced solid tumor such as melanoma, head and neck, liver or kidney cancer.

The chain couples TRBV30 to TRBJ1-5, with D hard to call. Trimming took 2 bases from V and 0 from J, leaving 5 bases between them. Germline V lookup: CDR1 GTSNPN, CDR2 SVGIG (reference sequence). The CDR3 extends over 13 amino acids. The CDR3 DNA reads TGTGCCTGGAGTCTCTCTAGCAATCAGCCCCAGCATTTT. Translating it yields CAWSLSSNQPQHF.

The chain combines TRBV7-3 with TRBJ2-7, with D uncertain. Germline V gene data show CDR1 as SGHTA and CDR2 as FQGTGA. CDR3 length: 14 amino acids. V lost 2 bases to trimming and J lost 0 bases, with 8 bases between them. The CDR3 coding sequence is TGTGCCAGCAGCTTAGGACCTACCTCCTACGAGCAGTACTTC. Translation: CASSLGPTSYEQYF.

This clone was counted a few times. V usage is TRBV7-2 and J usage is TRBJ1-6, with unresolved D. The CDR3 consists of 15 residues. V lost 1 base and J 10 bases, leaving 14 bases between the germline ends. The germline V gene has CDR1 SGHTA and CDR2 FQGNSA. As DNA, the CDR3 is TGTGCCAGCAGCTTAGGGACCGCCCGCGGATCACCCCTCCACTTT. It encodes CASSLGTARGSPLHF.

This sequence joins TRBV7-2 and TRBJ2-2; D may be TRBD1 or TRBD2 (6 bases each). CDR1 and CDR2 from the germline V gene are SGHTA and FQGNSA. This CDR3 has 17 amino acids. V was pared by 2 bases and J by 3 bases, with 16 bases between. CDR3 sequence: CASSLRRLGGHTGELFF. In DNA, the CDR3 is TGTGCCAGCAGCTTAAGGCGACTAGGGGGACACACCGGGGAGCTGTTTTTT.

V and J are TRBV18 and TRBJ2-5; possible D gene TRBD1, 5 bases. Looked up from germline, CDR1 is KGHSH and CDR2 is LQKENI. This CDR3 contains 15 residues. Between the trimmed V and J ends, which lost 0 bases and 5 bases, there was a span of 13 bases. The CDR3 region is CASSPPSGRWETQYF. DNA of the CDR3: TGTGCCAGCTCACCACCGTCAGGGCGGTGGGAGACCCAGTACTTC. The variable domain in full, completed from reference TRBV18 and TRBJ2-5, reads NAGVMQNPRHLVRRRGQEARLRCSPMKGHSHVYWYRQLPEEGLKFMVYLQKENIIDESGMPKERFSAEFPKEGPSILRIQQVVRGDSAAYFCASSPPSGRWETQYFGPGTRLLVL.

V is TRBV27 and J is TRBJ2-2, with D tentatively TRBD1 or TRBD2 (5 bases each). The germline V and J ends were trimmed by 8 bases and 6 bases, with 13 bases remaining between them. The germline V gene has CDR1 MNHEY and CDR2 SMNVEV (reference sequence). The CDR3 runs to 13 residues. The CDR3 nucleotides are TGTGCCAGCTGGTCCCAGGGACCCGGGGAGCTGTTTTTT. Residues: CASWSQGPGELFF.

The chain combines TRBV5-1 with TRBJ1-6; no reliable D call. Trimming removed 2 bases at V and 10 bases at J, with 13 bases between. Germline CDR1 and CDR2: SGHRS and YFSETQ. The CDR3 covers 14 residues. CDR3: CASSFASDASPLHF. In nucleotides, the CDR3 is TGCGCCAGCAGCTTTGCCTCGGACGCCTCACCCCTCCACTTT.

This clone has only a few counts. The rearrangement joins TRBV4-1 to TRBJ1-5, with 8 bases that match TRBD1. Germline-derived CDR1 and CDR2 are MGHRA and YSYEKL. The trim removed 4 bases at V and 4 bases at J, leaving 3 bases unmatched. The CDR3 length is 14 residues. The CDR3 DNA sequence: TGCGCCAGCAGCCTGGGACAGGCAAATCAGCCCCAGCATTTT. Its protein product is CASSLGQANQPQHF.

This sequence joins TRBV30 and TRBJ1-5, with D possibly TRBD1 on 6 matching bases. The CDR3 is 14 residues long. The germline V gene has CDR1 GTSNPN and CDR2 SVGIG (reference sequence). V was pared by 0 bases and J by 5 bases, with 11 bases between. CDR3 in amino acids: CAWSVQGWDQPQHF. CDR3 coding DNA: TGTGCCTGGAGTGTACAGGGATGGGATCAGCCCCAGCATTTT.

This clone was picked up a small number of times. The rearrangement uses TRBV7-2 and TRBJ2-7; 9 nucleotides align to TRBD1. Germline trimming cut 5 bases from V and 3 bases from J; bases unmatched to any gene: 17. The germline V gene encodes CDR1 SGHTA and CDR2 FQGNSA. CDR3 length equals 18 residues. The CDR3 sequence is CASSTATGGLGLGYEQYF. The CDR3 DNA reads as TGTGCCAGCAGCACCGCAACAGGGGGCCTGGGGCTAGGCTACGAGCAGTACTTC.

The rearrangement joins TRBV18 to TRBJ2-3, with unresolved D. V was clipped by 6 bases and J by 2 bases, with 15 bases between them. The CDR3 runs to 15 residues. In germline, CDR1 is KGHSH, CDR2 LQKENI. The CDR3 DNA is TGTGCCAGCTCTCGATACTCTACCATCACAGATACGCAGTATTTT. Its translation is CASSRYSTITDTQYF.

The rearrangement joins TRBV5-6 to TRBJ1-2, with 8 bases aligning to TRBD1. The germline V gene has CDR1 SGHDT and CDR2 YYEEEE. The CDR3 runs to 11 residues. Trimming at V came to 1 base and at J to 14 bases, leaving 4 bases not matched to a gene. CDR3 coding DNA: TGTGCCAGCAGCTTGAACAGGGGGTGGACCTTC. Translation: CASSLNRGWTF. The full variable domain, with the rest looked up from reference TRBV5-6 and TRBJ1-2, is DAGVTQSPTHLIKTRGQQVTLRCSPKSGHDTVSWYQQALGQGPQFIFQYYEEEERQRGNFPDRFSGHQFPNYSSELNVNALLLGDSALYLCASSLNRGWTFGSGTRLTVV.

This clone occurred a few times. The chain is built from TRBV7-2 and TRBJ2-3, with D uncertain. CDR3 length: 16 residues. Trimming removed 4 bases at V and 2 bases at J, with 16 bases between. Germline-derived CDR1 and CDR2 are SGHTA and FQGNSA. The CDR3 loop reads CASSSGRTTITDTQYF. The CDR3 DNA reads TGTGCCAGCAGCTCCGGACGGACGACCATCACAGATACGCAGTATTTT.

The genes are TRBV27 and TRBJ1-2; D perhaps matches TRBD1 (5 bases). Germline loops: CDR1 MNHEY, CDR2 SMNVEV (reference sequence). V was clipped by 7 bases and J by 8 bases, with 17 bases between them. The CDR3 is 13 residues long. The CDR3 nucleotides are TGTGCCAGCAAGACCGGGACGGGGCTGGGCTACACCTTC. This translates into CASKTGTGLGYTF.

This chain connects TRBV19 to TRBJ2-5, with a possible D match to TRBD2 (5 bases). Germline V gives CDR1 LNHDA, CDR2 SQIVND (reference sequence). This CDR3 region has 17 residues. Trimming pared 0 bases from V and 5 bases from J, leaving 19 bases between. CDR3 region: CASSIDPRRRTGETQYF. The CDR3 coding sequence is TGTGCCAGTAGTATAGATCCGCGTCGTCGGACGGGGGAGACCCAGTACTTC.

V is TRBV7-8 and J is TRBJ1-1; the D is unclear. The germline V and J ends were trimmed by 4 bases and 0 bases, with 9 bases remaining between them. The CDR3 runs to 14 residues. Germline CDR1 reads SGHVS; CDR2 reads FQNEAQ. The CDR3 spells CASSSSRLNTEAFF. CDR3 in DNA: TGTGCCAGCAGCTCTTCCCGCCTGAACACTGAAGCTTTCTTT.

The chain recombines TRBV9 with TRBJ2-1, with 8 bases matching TRBD1. This CDR3 has 18 amino acids. J was trimmed by 6 bases and V by 6 bases; bases with no gene match: 20. Per germline, CDR1 SGDLS and CDR2 YYNGEE. The CDR3 bases are TGTGCCAGCACCAAGACAGGACAGGGTCTAATCCCCACCAATGAGCAGTTCTTC. It codes for CASTKTGQGLIPTNEQFF.

The chain couples TRBV7-2 to TRBJ1-4, with a tentative D call TRBD1 (5 bases). The V and J ends lost 4 bases and 0 bases respectively, with 15 bases between them. CDR1 and CDR2 (germline): SGHTA, FQGNSA. The CDR3 length is 17 residues. CDR3 DNA: TGTGCCAGCAGCTCCCGGGGAGGGGAGACAACTAATGAAAAACTGTTTTTT. It yields the protein CASSSRGGETTNEKLFF.

This clone turned up a few times. This chain uses TRBV5-1 with TRBJ2-1; 9 bases fit TRBD1. The CDR3 totals 15 residues. Germline-derived CDR1 and CDR2 are SGHRS and YFSETQ. V lost 4 bases, J lost 7 bases, and 9 bases stayed unmatched. CDR3 region: CASSDPGTGTNEQFF. For the CDR3, the DNA is TGCGCCAGCAGCGATCCCGGGACAGGGACAAATGAGCAGTTCTTC.

V is TRBV5-1 and J is TRBJ2-7; 7 nucleotides match TRBD1. The CDR3 covers 14 residues. CDR1 is SGHRS and CDR2 is YFSETQ in the germline V gene. V shed 4 bases and J 1 base; nucleotides not matched to a gene: 5. The CDR3 bases are TGCGCCAGCAGCCAGGGACAGCGGTCCTACGAGCAGTACTTC. Amino acid sequence: CASSQGQRSYEQYF. Full variable domain (remainder filled in from reference TRBV5-1 and TRBJ2-7): KAGVTQTPRYLIKTRGQQVTLSCSPISGHRSVSWYQQTPGQGLQFLFEYFSETQRNKGNFPGRFSGRQFSNSRSEMNVSTLELGDSALYLCASSQGQRSYEQYFGPGTRLTVT.

The chain recombines TRBV7-6 with TRBJ2-1; D is ambiguous. CDR1 and CDR2 (germline): SGHVS, FNYEAQ. V was pared by 11 bases and J by 0 bases, with 11 bases between. The CDR3 loop spans 13 amino acids. The CDR3 DNA reads as TGTGCCGGCCAGGTTAGCTCCTACAATGAGCAGTTCTTC. Residues: CAGQVSSYNEQFF.

The chain uses TRBV6-1 and TRBJ1-1; no reliable D call. Germline values: CDR1 MNHNS, CDR2 SASEGT. Trimming took 4 bases from V and 2 from J, leaving 5 bases between them. This CDR3 spans 12 amino acids. In DNA form, the CDR3 reads TGTGCCAGCAGTGTTCAAAACACTGAAGCTTTCTTT. Residues: CASSVQNTEAFF.

The rearrangement links TRBV2 to TRBJ1-5; D is unresolved. The CDR3 extends over 13 amino acids. V lost 6 bases to trimming and J lost 2 bases, with 8 bases between them. Per germline, CDR1 SNHLY and CDR2 FYNNEI. The CDR3 spells CASRRAGNQPQHF. The CDR3 DNA reads TGTGCCAGCAGACGCGCGGGCAATCAGCCCCAGCATTTT.

CDR3 in DNA: TGTGCCAGCAGCCCAAGAGCGGGGGGAAATGTCTACGGACGGCAGTTCTTC. Its translation: CASSPRAGGNVYGRQFF. The V and J genes are TRBV11-2 and TRBJ2-1; 9 bases are a match to TRBD2. The CDR3 is 17 residues long. Germline assignment: CDR1 SGHAT and CDR2 FQNNGV. V was clipped by 5 bases and J by 12 bases; unmatched bases: 20.

The J gene is TRBJ1-5, the V gene TRBV18, with D hard to call. The CDR3 runs to 16 residues. Germline V CDR1 and CDR2: KGHSH, LQKENI. V was pared by 5 bases and J by 1 base, with 15 bases between. The CDR3 region has the DNA TGTGCCAGCTCATCGGACTTGATGGGCAGCAATCAGCCCCAGCATTTT. It yields the protein CASSSDLMGSNQPQHF.

The J gene is TRBJ2-2, the V gene TRBV7-2; TRBD2 agrees at 10 bases. The CDR3 runs 16 residues. The J segment lost 5 bases and the V segment lost 1 base, leaving 4 bases of the junction unmatched. CDR1 SGHTA and CDR2 FQGNSA come from the germline V gene. The CDR3 region has the DNA TGTGCCAGCAGCTTAGTGGGGACTAGCGAAACCGGGGAGCTGTTTTTT. Translated: CASSLVGTSETGELFF.

This chain joins TRBV18 and TRBJ2-7, with 9 bases matching TRBD2. In germline, CDR1 is KGHSH, CDR2 LQKENI. The trim removed 0 bases at V and 4 bases at J, leaving 7 bases unmatched. This CDR3 is built from 16 residues. The CDR3 here is CASSPPEAGGPYEQYF. CDR3 bases: TGTGCCAGCTCACCACCGGAGGCGGGAGGGCCATACGAGCAGTACTTC.

A word on this clone: Other DNA sequences in this specimen translate into the identical CDR3. CDR3 residues: CASSVRQVNQPQHF. For the CDR3, the DNA is TGTGCCAGCAGTGTCCGGCAGGTCAATCAGCCCCAGCATTTT. The J gene is TRBJ1-5, the V gene TRBV2; D remains ambiguous. The ends were cut back, 4 bases at V and 3 bases at J, with 10 bases in the middle. The CDR3 is 14 residues long. Per germline, CDR1 SNHLY and CDR2 FYNNEI.